Below are 8 T cell receptor beta chains sequenced from a single sample in a study of cytomegalovirus exposure and HLA in healthy donors. The PCR ran on 60 Vbeta and 13 Jbeta primers. Assay used: immunoSEQ multiplex PCR; TCRdb lists only in-frame clones, some missing. The sample consists of some 150,000 clones, 80% to 90% of them appearing once. Material for sequencing was PBMCs. The receptors were sampled from a woman aged 25-40 years in good health and CMV-seronegative.

This CDR3 is CASSAGTSGRVDEQFF. For the CDR3, the DNA is TGTGCCAGCAGCGCCGGGACTAGCGGGAGGGTAGATGAGCAGTTCTTC. This rearrangement joins TRBV9 to TRBJ2-1; 16 bases fit TRBD2. Germline-derived CDR1 and CDR2 are SGDLS and YYNGEE. The CDR3 totals 16 residues. J lost 8 bases, V lost 3 bases, and 5 bases had no gene match.

This clone showed up just a few times. The J gene is TRBJ1-4, the V gene TRBV4-1, with 7 bases fitting TRBD1. Germline V lookup: CDR1 MGHRA, CDR2 YSYEKL. The CDR3 loop spans 15 amino acids. The V segment lost 4 bases and the J segment 3 bases; nucleotides outside the gene matches: 5. CDR3 protein: CASSRNRGANEKLFF. For the CDR3, the DNA is TGCGCCAGCAGCCGGAACAGGGGAGCTAATGAAAAACTGTTTTTT.

The CDR3 region has the DNA TGCGCCAGCAGCCACACCTTAGCGGAAAGCTCCTACAATGAGCAGTTCTTC. This gives the protein CASSHTLAESSYNEQFF. The V call is TRBV4-3, the J call TRBJ2-1; D is possibly TRBD2 (6 bases). The CDR3 runs 17 residues. Germline loops: CDR1 LGHNA, CDR2 YSLEER. Deletions cut 3 bases from V and 0 bases from J, with 15 bases between.

This chain connects TRBV7-6 to TRBJ2-2, with unresolved D. With 5 bases removed from V and 3 bases from J, the gap between germline ends came to 7 bases. The CDR3 sequence is 13 residues long. In germline, CDR1 is SGHVS, CDR2 FNYEAQ. The CDR3 sequence is CASSPADTGELFF. The CDR3 nucleotides read TGTGCCAGCAGCCCCGCGGACACCGGGGAGCTGTTTTTT.

This clone was seen a handful of times. The chain recombines TRBV4-3 with TRBJ2-1; no clear D gene. The CDR3 sequence is 15 residues long. Germline CDR1 is LGHNA and CDR2 is YSLEER. Trimming removed 0 bases from V and 9 bases from J, with 15 bases in between. The CDR3 sequence: CASSQDSVVVPEQFF. CDR3 in DNA: TGCGCCAGCAGCCAAGATTCGGTCGTCGTACCTGAGCAGTTCTTC.

This clone is labeled as medium-sized. This rearrangement joins TRBV4-3 to TRBJ2-1, with D perhaps TRBD1 (5 bases). This CDR3 is 16 amino acids long. V was trimmed by 0 bases and J by 2 bases, leaving 11 bases between them. The germline gives CDR1 LGHNA, CDR2 YSLEER. CDR3 nucleotides: TGCGCCAGCAGCCAAGATCCTCAGGGTGCCTACAATGAGCAGTTCTTC. It is translated as CASSQDPQGAYNEQFF.

This clone has just a few counts. The rearrangement uses TRBV7-9 and TRBJ1-5; TRBD1 is a possible D gene (5 bases). The CDR3 consists of 16 residues. Germline CDR1 reads SEHNR; CDR2 reads FQNEAQ (reference sequence). Trimming took off 3 bases at V and 2 bases at J, with 14 bases between the two ends. In DNA form, the CDR3 reads TGTGCCAGCAGCTTCTACGGGACTGGGGGCAATCAGCCCCAGCATTTT. This sequence encodes CASSFYGTGGNQPQHF.

The CDR3 is CASSYGSGGETQYF. In DNA, the CDR3 is TGTGCCAGCAGCTATGGTAGCGGGGGAGAGACCCAGTACTTC. The chain combines TRBV11-2 with TRBJ2-5, with 9 nucleotides matching TRBD2. Per germline, CDR1 SGHAT and CDR2 FQNNGV. Trimming took 4 bases from V and 4 from J; bases not matched to a gene: 4. CDR3 length: 14 amino acids.